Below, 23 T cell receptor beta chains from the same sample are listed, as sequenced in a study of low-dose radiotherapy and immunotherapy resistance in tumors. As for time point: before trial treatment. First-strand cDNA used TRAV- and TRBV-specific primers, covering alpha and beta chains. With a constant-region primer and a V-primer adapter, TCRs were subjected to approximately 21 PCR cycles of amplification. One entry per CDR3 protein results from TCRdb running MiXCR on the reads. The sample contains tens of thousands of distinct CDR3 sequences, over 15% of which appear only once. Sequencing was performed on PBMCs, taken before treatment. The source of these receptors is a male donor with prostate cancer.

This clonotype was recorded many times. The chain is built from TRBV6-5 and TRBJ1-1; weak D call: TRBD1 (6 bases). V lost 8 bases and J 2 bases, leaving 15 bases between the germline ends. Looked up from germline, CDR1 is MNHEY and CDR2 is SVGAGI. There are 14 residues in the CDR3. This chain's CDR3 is CASLKGGLNTEAFF. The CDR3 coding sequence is TGTGCCAGCTTAAAGGGGGGACTCAACACTGAAGCTTTCTTT.

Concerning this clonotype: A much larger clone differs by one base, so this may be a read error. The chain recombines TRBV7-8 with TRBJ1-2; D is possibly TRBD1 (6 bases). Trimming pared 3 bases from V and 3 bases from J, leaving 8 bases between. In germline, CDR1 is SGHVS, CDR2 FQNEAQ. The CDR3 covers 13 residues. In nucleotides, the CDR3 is TGTGCCAGCAGCTTCGAGGGGGACTATGGCTACACCTTC. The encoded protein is CASSFEGDYGYTF.

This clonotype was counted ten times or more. The CDR3 DNA is TGCAGCGTTGCAGGAGGATACGAGCAGTACTTC. It is translated as CSVAGGYEQYF. This chain uses TRBV29-1 with TRBJ2-7; possibly TRBD2 for D (5 bases). The CDR3 has 11 residues. Germline CDR1 is SQVTM and CDR2 is ANQGSEA. Trimming left V 4 bases short and J 4 bases short, with 8 bases between.

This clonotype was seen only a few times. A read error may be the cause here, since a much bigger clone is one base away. CDR3 region: CSAGDLFNEKLCF. The CDR3 DNA follows: TGCAGTGCGGGGGACCTATTTAATGAAAAACTGTGTTTT. J is TRBJ1-4 and V is TRBV20-1, with D possibly matching TRBD1 (5 bases). From germline, CDR1 is DFQATT and CDR2 SNEGSKA (reference sequence). The CDR3 has 13 amino acids.

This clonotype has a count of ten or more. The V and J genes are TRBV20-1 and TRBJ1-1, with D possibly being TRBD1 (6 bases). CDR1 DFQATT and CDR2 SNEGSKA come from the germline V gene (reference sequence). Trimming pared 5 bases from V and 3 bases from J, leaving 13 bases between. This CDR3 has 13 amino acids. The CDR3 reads CSAWRGVDTEAFF. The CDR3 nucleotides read TGCAGTGCTTGGAGGGGGGTTGACACTGAAGCTTTCTTT.

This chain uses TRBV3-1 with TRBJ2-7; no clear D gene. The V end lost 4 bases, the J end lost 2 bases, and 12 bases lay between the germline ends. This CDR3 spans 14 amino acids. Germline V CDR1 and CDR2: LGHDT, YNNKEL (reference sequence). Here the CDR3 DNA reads TGTGCCAGCAGCCCGGGCGGCACCGCCTACGAGCAGTACTTC. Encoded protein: CASSPGGTAYEQYF.

CDR3 in amino acids: CASEGQGTYEQYF. For the CDR3, the DNA is TGTGCCAGCGAAGGACAGGGCACCTACGAGCAGTACTTC. V and J are TRBV7-1 and TRBJ2-7; 8 nucleotides align to TRBD1. TRBV7-1 is an ORF, and what it does is uncertain. The CDR3 loop spans 13 amino acids. V was clipped by 8 bases and J by 2 bases; unmatched bases: 5.

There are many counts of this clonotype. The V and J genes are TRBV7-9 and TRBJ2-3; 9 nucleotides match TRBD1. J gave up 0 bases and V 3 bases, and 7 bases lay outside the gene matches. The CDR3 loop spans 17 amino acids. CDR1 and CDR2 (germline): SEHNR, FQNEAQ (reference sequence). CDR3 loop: CASSLGQGRGSTDTQYF. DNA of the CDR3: TGTGCCAGCAGCTTGGGACAGGGACGGGGTAGCACAGATACGCAGTATTTT. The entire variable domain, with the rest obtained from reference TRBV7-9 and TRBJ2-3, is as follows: DTGVSQNPRHKITKRGQNVTFRCDPISEHNRLYWYRQTLGQGPEFLTYFQNEAQLEKSRLLSDRFSAERPKGSFSTLEIQRTEQGDSAMYLCASSLGQGRGSTDTQYFGPGTRLTVL.

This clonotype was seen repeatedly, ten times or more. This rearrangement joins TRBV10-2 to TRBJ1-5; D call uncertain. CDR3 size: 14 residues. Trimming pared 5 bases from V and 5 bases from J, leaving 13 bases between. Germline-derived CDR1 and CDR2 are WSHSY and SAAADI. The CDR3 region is CASSISGRDQPQHF. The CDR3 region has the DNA TGCGCCAGCAGTATCAGTGGTCGCGATCAGCCCCAGCATTTT.

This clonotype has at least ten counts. The CDR3 reads CASSTTRSYEQYF. CDR3 nucleotides: TGTGCCAGCAGTACCACAAGATCCTACGAGCAGTACTTC. The V and J genes are TRBV6-2 or TRBV6-3 and TRBJ2-7; no reliable D call. V gave up 5 bases and J gave up 1 base, with 9 bases separating them. This CDR3 comprises 13 residues. CDR1 and CDR2 (germline): MNHEY, SVGEGT.

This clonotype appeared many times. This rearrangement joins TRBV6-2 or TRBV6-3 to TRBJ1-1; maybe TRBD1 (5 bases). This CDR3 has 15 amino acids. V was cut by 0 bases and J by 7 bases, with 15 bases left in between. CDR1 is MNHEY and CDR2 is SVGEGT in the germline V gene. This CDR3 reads CASSYSTGVGVEAFF. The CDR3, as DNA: TGTGCCAGCAGTTACTCGACGGGGGTTGGTGTTGAAGCTTTCTTT.

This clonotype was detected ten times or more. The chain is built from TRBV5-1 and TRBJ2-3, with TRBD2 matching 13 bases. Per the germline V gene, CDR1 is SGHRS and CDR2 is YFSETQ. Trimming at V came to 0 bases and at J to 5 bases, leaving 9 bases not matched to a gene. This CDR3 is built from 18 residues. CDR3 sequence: CASSLAPTSGGAGDTQYF. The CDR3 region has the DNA TGCGCCAGCAGCTTGGCCCCCACTAGCGGGGGGGCCGGAGATACGCAGTATTTT.

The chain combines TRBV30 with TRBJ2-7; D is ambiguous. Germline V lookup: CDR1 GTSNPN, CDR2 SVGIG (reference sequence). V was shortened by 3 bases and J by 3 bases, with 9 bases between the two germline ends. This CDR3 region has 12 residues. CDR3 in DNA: TGTGCCTGGAGGGGCGCCAACTACGAGCAGTACTTC. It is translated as CAWRGANYEQYF.

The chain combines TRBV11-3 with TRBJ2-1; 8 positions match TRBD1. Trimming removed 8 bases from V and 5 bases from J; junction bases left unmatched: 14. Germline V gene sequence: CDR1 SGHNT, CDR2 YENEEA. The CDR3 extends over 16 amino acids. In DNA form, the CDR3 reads TGTGCCAGCGCCTCGGGGGCAGGGGGCAAGGACAATGAGCAGTTCTTC. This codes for CASASGAGGKDNEQFF.

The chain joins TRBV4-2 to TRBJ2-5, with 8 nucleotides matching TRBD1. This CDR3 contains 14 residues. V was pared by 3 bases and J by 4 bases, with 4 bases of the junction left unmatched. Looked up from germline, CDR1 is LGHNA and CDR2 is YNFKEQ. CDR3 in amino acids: CASSHGQGRETQYF. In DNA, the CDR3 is TGTGCCAGCAGCCACGGACAGGGCCGAGAGACCCAGTACTTC.

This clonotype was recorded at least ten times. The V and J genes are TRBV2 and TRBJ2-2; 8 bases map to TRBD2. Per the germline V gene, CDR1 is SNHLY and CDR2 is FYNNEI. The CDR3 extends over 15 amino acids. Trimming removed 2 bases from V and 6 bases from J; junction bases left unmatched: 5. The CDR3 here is CASSETGLGAGELFF. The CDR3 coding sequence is TGTGCCAGCAGTGAAACGGGACTAGGGGCCGGGGAGCTGTTTTTT. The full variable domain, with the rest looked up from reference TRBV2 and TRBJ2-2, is EPEVTQTPSHQVTQMGQEVILRCVPISNHLYFYWYRQILGQKVEFLVSFYNNEISEKSEIFDDQFSVERPDGSNFTLKIRSTKLEDSAMYFCASSETGLGAGELFFGEGSRLTVL.

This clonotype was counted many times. CDR3 region: CASSLAPGQHFYEQYF. Written as DNA, the CDR3 is TGTGCCAGTAGTCTGGCCCCGGGACAGCATTTCTACGAGCAGTACTTC. The chain combines TRBV19 with TRBJ2-7; 7 bases align to TRBD1. Unmatched junction bases numbered 13, after V lost 5 bases and J lost 3 bases. The CDR3 covers 16 residues. CDR1 LNHDA and CDR2 SQIVND come from the germline V gene (reference sequence).

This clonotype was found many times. In DNA, the CDR3 is TGTGCCAGTAGTAGGACAGCTGGAAACACCATATATTTT. This sequence encodes CASSRTAGNTIYF. The rearrangement links TRBV19 to TRBJ1-3; tentatively, D is TRBD1 (6 bases). V gave up 4 bases and J gave up 2 bases, with 6 bases separating them. The germline gives CDR1 LNHDA, CDR2 SQIVND (reference sequence). The CDR3 sequence is 13 residues long.

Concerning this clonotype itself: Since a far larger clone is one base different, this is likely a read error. CDR3 amino acids: CASSLRVSNEQYF. CDR3 coding DNA: TGTGCCAGCAGCTTGAGAGTGTCCAATGAGCAGTACTTC. J is TRBJ2-7 and V is TRBV5-8; D is uncertain. V lost 1 base and J 7 bases, leaving 12 bases between the germline ends. Per the germline V gene, CDR1 is SGHTS and CDR2 is YDEGEE. This CDR3 has 13 residues. Supplemented by reference TRBV5-8 and TRBJ2-7, the full variable domain reads EAGVTQSPTHLIKTRGQQATLRCSPISGHTSVYWYQQALGLGLQFLLWYDEGEERNRGNFPPRFSGRQFPNYSSELNVNALELEDSALYLCASSLRVSNEQYFGPGTRLTVT.

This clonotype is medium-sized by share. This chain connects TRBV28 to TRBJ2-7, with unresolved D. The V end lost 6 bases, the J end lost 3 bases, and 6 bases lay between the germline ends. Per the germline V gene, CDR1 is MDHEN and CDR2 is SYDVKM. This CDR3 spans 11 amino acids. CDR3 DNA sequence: TGTGCCAGCAGCCCCTACTACGAGCAGTACTTC. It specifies CASSPYYEQYF.

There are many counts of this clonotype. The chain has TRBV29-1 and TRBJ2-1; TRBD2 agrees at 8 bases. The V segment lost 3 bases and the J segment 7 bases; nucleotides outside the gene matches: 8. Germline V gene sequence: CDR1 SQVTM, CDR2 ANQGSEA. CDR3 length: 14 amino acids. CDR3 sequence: CSVDRGGFGNEQFF. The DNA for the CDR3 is TGCAGCGTTGATCGGGGGGGTTTCGGGAATGAGCAGTTCTTC.

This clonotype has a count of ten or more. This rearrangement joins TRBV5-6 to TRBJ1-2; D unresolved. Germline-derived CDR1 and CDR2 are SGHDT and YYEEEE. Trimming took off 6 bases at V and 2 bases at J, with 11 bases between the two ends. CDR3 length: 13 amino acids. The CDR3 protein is CASTVDTNYGYTF. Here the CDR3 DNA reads TGTGCCAGCACCGTCGACACGAACTATGGCTACACCTTC.

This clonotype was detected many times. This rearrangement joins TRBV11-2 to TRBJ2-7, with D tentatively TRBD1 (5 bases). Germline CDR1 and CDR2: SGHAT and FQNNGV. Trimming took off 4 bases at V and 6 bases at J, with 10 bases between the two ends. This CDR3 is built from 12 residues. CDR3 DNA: TGTGCCAGCAGCTCGACAGTTGGCGAGCAGTACTTC. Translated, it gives CASSSTVGEQYF. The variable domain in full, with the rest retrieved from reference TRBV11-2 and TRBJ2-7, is EAGVAQSPRYKIIEKRQSVAFWCNPISGHATLYWYQQILGQGPKLLIQFQNNGVVDDSQLPKDRFSAERLKGVDSTLKIQPAKLEDSAVYLCASSSTVGEQYFGPGTRLTVT.